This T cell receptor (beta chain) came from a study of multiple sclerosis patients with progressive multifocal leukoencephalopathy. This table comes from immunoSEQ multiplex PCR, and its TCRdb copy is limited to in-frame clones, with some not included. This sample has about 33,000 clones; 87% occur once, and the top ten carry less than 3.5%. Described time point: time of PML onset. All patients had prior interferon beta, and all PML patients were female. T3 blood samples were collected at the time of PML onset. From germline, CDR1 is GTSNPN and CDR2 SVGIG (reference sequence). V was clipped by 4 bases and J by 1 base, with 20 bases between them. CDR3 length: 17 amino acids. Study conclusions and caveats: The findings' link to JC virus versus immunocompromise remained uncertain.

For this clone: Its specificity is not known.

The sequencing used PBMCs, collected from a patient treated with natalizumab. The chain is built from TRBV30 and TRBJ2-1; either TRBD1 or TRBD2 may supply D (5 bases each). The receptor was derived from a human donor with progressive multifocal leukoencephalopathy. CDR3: CAWNPGPRLGSYNEQFF. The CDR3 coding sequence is TGTGCCTGGAATCCGGGACCAAGATTGGGGTCCTACAATGAGCAGTTCTTC.